The 8 T cell receptor beta chains below come from one sample, sequenced in a study of technical replicates of blood from a few donors. The protocol was immunoSEQ multiplex PCR, while the TCRdb copy is restricted to in-frame clones and leaves out a portion. The table lists tens of thousands of clones, approximately 80% of them singletons, with roughly 3.9% in the top ten. The material sequenced was PBMCs. These receptors all come from a human donor in good health. Some clones in this sample may be carry-over from other donors' samples.

This chain connects TRBV20-1 to TRBJ1-2; D is undetermined. Trimming cost V 4 bases and J 4 bases, with 7 bases left between them. This CDR3 is 11 amino acids long. The V gene's germline CDR1 is DFQATT and CDR2 SNEGSKA (reference sequence). The CDR3 DNA follows: TGCAGTGCTATGGGAGTCTATGGCTACACCTTC. Translated, it gives CSAMGVYGYTF.

The chain links TRBV11-1 to TRBJ1-4; 7 bases align to TRBD1. CDR1 and CDR2 from the germline V gene are SGHAT and FQDESV (reference sequence). V was pared by 3 bases and J by 6 bases, with 7 bases of the junction left unmatched. The CDR3 is 15 amino acids. The CDR3 spells CASSLPGTADEKLFF. Written as DNA, the CDR3 is TGTGCCAGCAGCTTGCCCGGGACAGCCGATGAAAAACTGTTTTTT.

The chain uses TRBV14 and TRBJ2-5, with 7 bases that match TRBD1. From germline, CDR1 is SGHDN and CDR2 FVKESK. The CDR3 covers 16 residues. With 0 bases clipped from V and 5 bases from J, the junction kept 9 bases outside the gene matches. This chain's CDR3 is CASSQDATGEWETQYF. The CDR3 bases are TGTGCCAGCAGCCAAGATGCAACAGGGGAATGGGAGACCCAGTACTTC.

In this sample, this clone turned up once. V usage is TRBV5-6 and J usage is TRBJ1-4; no clear D gene. V was cut by 4 bases and J by 8 bases, with 12 bases left in between. Germline loops: CDR1 SGHDT, CDR2 YYEEEE. This CDR3 has 13 amino acids. CDR3 sequence reads: CASSRREVEKLFF. Written as DNA, the CDR3 is TGTGCCAGCAGCCGCCGGGAAGTAGAAAAACTGTTTTTT.

This chain uses TRBV19 with TRBJ2-2; tentative D call: TRBD2 (6 bases). Germline values: CDR1 LNHDA, CDR2 SQIVND (reference sequence). This CDR3 is 14 amino acids long. V lost 6 bases, J lost 1 base, and 9 bases lay in between. Here the CDR3 reads CASRDGGNTGELFF. The DNA for the CDR3 is TGTGCCAGTAGGGACGGGGGGAACACCGGGGAGCTGTTTTTT. The full variable domain, with the rest looked up from reference TRBV19 and TRBJ2-2, is DGGITQSPKYLFRKEGQNVTLSCEQNLNHDAMYWYRQDPGQGLRLIYYSQIVNDFQKGDIAEGYSVSREKKESFPLTVTSAQKNPTAFYLCASRDGGNTGELFFGEGSRLTVL.

The chain recombines TRBV4-1 with TRBJ1-3; the match to TRBD1 covers 7 bases. CDR1 is MGHRA, CDR2 YSYEKL, per germline. V trimming: 4 bases; J trimming: 1 base; junction bases outside the gene matches: 22. The CDR3 covers 21 residues. CDR3 residues: CASSRGTARQGSGWSGNTIYF. CDR3 DNA: TGCGCCAGCAGCCGGGGTACAGCGAGACAGGGCTCCGGGTGGTCTGGAAACACCATATATTTT.

The V and J genes are TRBV27 and TRBJ2-7; D not certain. The CDR3 is made up of 14 amino acids. V shed 6 bases and J shed 2 bases, with 14 bases lying between them. Germline V CDR1 and CDR2: MNHEY, SMNVEV (reference sequence). The CDR3 protein is CASSALVSPYEQYF. CDR3 nucleotides: TGTGCCAGCAGCGCCTTGGTCAGTCCCTACGAGCAGTACTTC.

The V gene is TRBV30, the J gene TRBJ1-6; 7 bases are a match to TRBD1. From germline, CDR1 is GTSNPN and CDR2 SVGIG (reference sequence). There are 12 residues in the CDR3. The ends lost 5 bases at V and 9 bases at J; junction bases unmatched: 4. Here the CDR3 reads CAWDRVSSPLHF. Here the CDR3 DNA reads TGTGCCTGGGACAGGGTTAGTTCACCCCTCCACTTT.